This is a list of T cell receptor beta chains from one sample in a study of CD8 T cells in ankylosing spondylitis. TCRdb used MiXCR to reprocess the 5' RACE reads, holding one entry per CDR3 protein. This sample has about 360,000 distinct CDR3 sequences, with approximately 22% found just once. Source material: blood, either unsorted or a sorted T cell fraction (not recorded which). These receptors were collected from a male donor with ankylosing spondylitis or in good health (not recorded which). The CDR3 runs from the conserved cysteine through the conserved F or W. D genes are given only for firm matches. Some rows have no size entry. The others give once, few or many, or a class for an expanded clone.

TRBV20-1	few	-	TRBJ2-5	CSAPGQYQETQYF	TGCAGTGCTCCAGGCCAGTACCAAGAGACCCAGTACTTC
TRBV7-8	few	TRBD2	TRBJ2-3	CASSSSGLLPTDTQYF	TGTGCCAGCAGCTCTAGCGGGCTTCTCCCCACAGATACGCAGTATTTT
TRBV29-1	-	TRBD1	TRBJ2-3	CSVEIAWDRGRRWNTDTQYF	TGCAGCGTTGAGATCGCTTGGGACAGGGGGCGGCGGTGGAACACAGATACGCAGTATTTT
TRBV7-9	-	-	TRBJ2-1	CASTETYNEQFF	TGTGCCAGCACGGAGACCTACAATGAGCAGTTCTTC
TRBV11-2	-	-	TRBJ2-7	CASSLINEQYF	TGTGCCAGCAGCTTAATCAACGAGCAGTACTTC
TRBV10-2	many	-	TRBJ2-2	CASGFTNTGELFF	TGCGCCAGCGGCTTCACTAACACCGGGGAGCTGTTTTTT
TRBV20-1	few	-	TRBJ2-3	CSATSVGVSSTDTQYF	TGCAGTGCTACCTCAGTCGGGGTTTCTAGCACAGATACGCAGTATTTT
TRBV12-3/TRBV12-4	few	-	TRBJ2-7	CASSFANAGAYEQYF	TGTGCCAGCAGTTTTGCAAACGCAGGGGCCTACGAGCAGTACTTC
TRBV5-6	-	TRBD1	TRBJ2-6	CASSSWTGDFTGANVLTF	TGTGCCAGCAGTTCCTGGACAGGGGATTTTACTGGGGCCAACGTCCTGACTTTC
TRBV18	few	-	TRBJ2-2	CASSPIPGNTGELFF	TGTGCCAGCTCACCGATACCAGGGAACACCGGGGAGCTGTTTTTT
TRBV12-3/TRBV12-4	-	TRBD1	TRBJ2-3	CASSLDRGSRTDTQYF	TGTGCCAGCAGTCTAGACAGGGGGAGTCGCACAGATACGCAGTATTTT
TRBV9	-	-	TRBJ2-1	CASNQGPGNEQFF	TGTGCCAGCAACCAGGGTCCGGGCAATGAGCAGTTCTTC
TRBV24-1	-	TRBD1	TRBJ2-5	CATSDLTPRGETQYF	TGTGCCACCAGTGATTTGACGCCCAGGGGGGAGACCCAGTACTTC
TRBV12-3/TRBV12-4	few	TRBD1	TRBJ2-5	CASRDRYQETQYF	TGTGCCAGCAGGGACAGGTACCAAGAGACCCAGTACTTC
TRBV7-8	-	-	TRBJ2-1	CASSFGRTYNEQFF	TGTGCCAGCAGCTTTGGGCGGACCTACAATGAGCAGTTCTTC
TRBV6-1	few	-	TRBJ2-1	CASSELGGALYNEQFF	TGTGCCAGCAGTGAACTAGGGGGGGCCCTCTACAATGAGCAGTTCTTC
TRBV30	-	-	TRBJ2-7	CAWGQWGYEQYF	TGTGCCTGGGGCCAGTGGGGCTACGAGCAGTACTTC
TRBV4-2	-	-	TRBJ2-7	CASSQDRDFLYEQYF	TGTGCCAGCAGCCAAGACCGGGACTTTCTTTACGAGCAGTACTTC
TRBV3-1	few	-	TRBJ2-7	CASSPGDPSYEQYF	TGTGCCAGCAGCCCCGGGGATCCCTCCTACGAGCAGTACTTC
TRBV10-2	-	-	TRBJ2-5	CASSEPLEEVQETQYF	TGCGCCAGCAGTGAGCCGCTGGAGGAGGTTCAAGAGACCCAGTACTTC
TRBV4-1	-	-	TRBJ2-7	CASSQDVRGREQYF	TGCGCCAGCAGCCAAGATGTGCGGGGTCGGGAGCAGTACTTC
TRBV7-9	-	-	TRBJ2-7	CASSFSTSSYEQYF	TGTGCCAGCAGCTTCAGCACGAGCTCCTACGAGCAGTACTTC
TRBV5-1	-	-	TRBJ1-2	CASSLMAGDNYGYTF	TGCGCCAGCAGCTTGATGGCCGGGGACAACTATGGCTACACCTTC
TRBV12-3/TRBV12-4	-	-	TRBJ1-1	CASHFTRAEAFF	TGTGCCAGCCACTTTACTAGGGCTGAAGCTTTCTTT
TRBV2	few	-	TRBJ1-1	CASSQPSEAFF	TGTGCCAGCAGTCAACCGTCGGAAGCTTTCTTT